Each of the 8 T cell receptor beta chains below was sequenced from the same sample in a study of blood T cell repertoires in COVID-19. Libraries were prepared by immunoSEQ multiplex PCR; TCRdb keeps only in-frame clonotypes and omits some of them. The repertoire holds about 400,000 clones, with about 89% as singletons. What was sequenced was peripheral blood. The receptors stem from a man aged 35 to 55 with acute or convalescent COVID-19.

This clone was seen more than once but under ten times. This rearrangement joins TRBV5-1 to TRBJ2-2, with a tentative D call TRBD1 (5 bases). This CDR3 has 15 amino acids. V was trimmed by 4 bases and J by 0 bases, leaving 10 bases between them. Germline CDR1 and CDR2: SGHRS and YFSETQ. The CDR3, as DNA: TGCGCCAGCAGCCCAGGGAATTCGAACACCGGGGAGCTGTTTTTT. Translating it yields CASSPGNSNTGELFF.

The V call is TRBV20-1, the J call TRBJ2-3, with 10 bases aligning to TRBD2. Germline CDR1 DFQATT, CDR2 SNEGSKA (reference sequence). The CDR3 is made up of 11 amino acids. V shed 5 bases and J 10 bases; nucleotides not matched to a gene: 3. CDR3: CSAGLAGAQYF. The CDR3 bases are TGCAGTGCTGGGCTAGCGGGGGCGCAGTATTTT.

The CDR3 DNA sequence: TGTGCCAGCACCATGGCAGGTCACAACACCGGGGAGCTGTTTTTT. It specifies CASTMAGHNTGELFF. This chain joins TRBV9 and TRBJ2-2; no reliable D call. There are 15 residues in the CDR3. CDR1 SGDLS and CDR2 YYNGEE come from the germline V gene. Trimming took 6 bases from V and 2 from J, leaving 14 bases between them.

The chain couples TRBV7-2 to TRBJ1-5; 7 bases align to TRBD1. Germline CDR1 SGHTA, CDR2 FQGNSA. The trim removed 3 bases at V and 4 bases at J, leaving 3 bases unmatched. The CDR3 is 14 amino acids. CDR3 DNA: TGTGCCAGCAGCTTGGACAGGCAAAATCAGCCCCAGCATTTT. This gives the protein CASSLDRQNQPQHF.

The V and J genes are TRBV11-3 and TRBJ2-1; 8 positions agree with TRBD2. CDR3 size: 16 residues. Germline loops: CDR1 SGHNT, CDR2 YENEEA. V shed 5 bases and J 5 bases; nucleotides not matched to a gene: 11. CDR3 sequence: CASSVYGGRSNNEQFF. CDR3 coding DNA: TGTGCCAGCAGCGTATACGGCGGGAGGTCCAACAATGAGCAGTTCTTC.

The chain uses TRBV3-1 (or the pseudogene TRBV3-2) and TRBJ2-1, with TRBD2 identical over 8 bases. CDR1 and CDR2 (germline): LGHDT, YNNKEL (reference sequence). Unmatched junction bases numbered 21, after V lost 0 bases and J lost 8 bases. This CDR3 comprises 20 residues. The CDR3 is CASSQEVGPAGVSTPDEQFF. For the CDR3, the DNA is TGTGCCAGCAGCCAAGAAGTAGGTCCAGCGGGAGTCTCTACTCCTGATGAGCAGTTCTTC.

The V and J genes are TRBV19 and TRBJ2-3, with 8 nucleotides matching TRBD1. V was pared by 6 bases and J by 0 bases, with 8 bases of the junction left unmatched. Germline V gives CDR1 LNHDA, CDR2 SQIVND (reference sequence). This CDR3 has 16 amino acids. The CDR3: CASRPQRTGSTDTQYF. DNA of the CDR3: TGTGCCAGTAGACCTCAACGGACAGGGAGCACAGATACGCAGTATTTT.

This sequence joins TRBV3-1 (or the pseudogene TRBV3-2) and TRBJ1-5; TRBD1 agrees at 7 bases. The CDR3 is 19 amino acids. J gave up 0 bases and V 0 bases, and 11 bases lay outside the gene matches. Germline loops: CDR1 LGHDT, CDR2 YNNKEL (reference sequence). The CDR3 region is CASSQDCQGVRFSNQPQHF. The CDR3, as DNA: TGTGCCAGCAGCCAAGATTGTCAGGGGGTTCGATTTAGCAATCAGCCCCAGCATTTT.